This T cell receptor beta chain came from a study of PD-1 blockade in classical Hodgkin lymphoma. The patients all showed relapse after autologous stem cell transplantation, while their brentuximab vedotin exposure varied. As concerns this clone: Its antigen is currently unknown.

Study outcomes and limitations: Relapsed/refractory patients reportedly had lower baseline diversity than newly diagnosed patients. Differences between repertoires have undefined causes, possibly disease activity or prior therapy.

Assay: immunoSEQ multiplex PCR; the TCRdb copy retains only in-frame clones and omits some. Of approximately 60,000 clones in the sample, 88% were seen once. The V and J ends lost 0 bases and 7 bases respectively, with 11 bases between them. The germline gives CDR1 SGHRS, CDR2 YFSETQ. The length of the CDR3 is 14 residues. The chain is built from TRBV5-1 and TRBJ2-4; D is unclear. The receptor comes from a human donor with classical Hodgkin lymphoma. The input for sequencing was peripheral blood mononuclear cells (PBMCs), taken at baseline. CDR3: CASSLAGSPNIQYF. DNA of the CDR3: TGCGCCAGCAGCTTGGCCGGATCCCCGAACATTCAGTACTTC.